This T cell receptor beta chain was sequenced in a study of beta chain features in type 1 diabetes. Turning to the study itself: Sorted cells, approximately 110,000,000 in number, were examined across all samples. Study-wide results and limits: TCRB CDR3s were moderately but significantly shorter in Type 1 diabetes patients in all four CD4+ subsets. Insertions at VDJ junctions were less frequent in type 1 diabetes patients. These patients also deleted more nucleotides at the same junctions.

Sampling consisted of one heparinised blood draw per donor, averaging about 116 mL. Central memory, naive, regulatory and stem cell-like memory CD4+ cells were sorted by CD45RO/CCR7/CD25/CD127/CD95/CD27. There are 15 residues in the CDR3. The germline gives CDR1 SGHRS, CDR2 YFSETQ. V lost 6 bases and J lost 4; bases outside the gene matches: 8. As concerns this clone: Its antigen remains unknown.

The study reverse transcribed the entire isolated RNA, so it sequenced expressed TCRB transcripts. Using immunoSEQ multiplex PCR, the repertoire was profiled, and TCRdb retains in-frame clones only, with some absent. The table lists about 150,000 clones, over 9% of them singletons. J is TRBJ2-3 and V is TRBV5-1; TRBD2 matches 10 bases. The sequencing sample was made of central memory CD4+ T cells from blood. The clonotype comes from a man under 40 with type 1 diabetes. The CDR3 bases are TGCGCCAGCACCGGGGCTAGCGGGAGCCCAGATACGCAGTATTTT. Protein product: CASTGASGSPDTQYF.